The 32 T cell receptor beta chains reported below all come from one sample, sequenced in a study of T-cell memory formation after mild COVID-19. MiXCR was run by TCRdb on the 5' RACE reads, yielding one entry per CDR3 protein. The profile shows 190,000 or so distinct CDR3 sequences, 27% of them singletons. The material sequenced was PBMCs or a T cell subset sorted from them (not recorded which). These receptors all come from an adult woman who had mild COVID-19 (a few samples of this study predate the infection). Cell type and time point are not known.

The V call is TRBV5-1, the J call TRBJ2-7, with TRBD1 as a possible D gene (7 bases). Trimming shortened V by 5 bases and J by 7 bases, and 16 bases separated the two germline ends. This CDR3 spans 13 amino acids. Germline lookup yields CDR1 SGHRS and CDR2 YFSETQ. CDR3: CASRELPGGEQYF. CDR3 in DNA: TGCGCCAGCAGGGAGTTACCAGGGGGGGAGCAGTACTTC.

This sequence joins TRBV12-3 or TRBV12-4 and TRBJ2-1, with D perhaps matching TRBD1 (6 bases). V lost 2 bases and J 8 bases, leaving 13 bases between the germline ends. The CDR3 runs 14 residues. The CDR3 DNA reads TGTGCCAGCAGTTTAAACGCAGGGGTCGATGAGCAGTTCTTC. This codes for CASSLNAGVDEQFF.

V gene TRBV12-3 or TRBV12-4 combines with J gene TRBJ1-1, with TRBD1 identical over 8 bases. The length of the CDR3 is 13 residues. The J segment lost 5 bases and the V segment lost 4 bases, leaving 3 bases of the junction unmatched. As DNA, the CDR3 is TGTGCCAGCAGTTCTACAGGGGGGACTGAAGCTTTCTTT. Translating it yields CASSSTGGTEAFF.

This clonotype occurred a few times. The CDR3 loop is CASTNAGRHIPGNTIYF. The CDR3, as DNA: TGTGCCAGCACCAACGCGGGACGGCACATACCTGGAAACACCATATATTTT. This sequence joins TRBV6-5 and TRBJ1-3, with a possible D match to TRBD1 (5 bases). This CDR3 contains 17 residues. Germline V gene lookup returns CDR1 MNHEY and CDR2 SVGAGI. V lost 7 bases and J lost 2, with 21 bases in between.

This clonotype has only a few counts. The chain joins TRBV12-3 or TRBV12-4 to TRBJ2-5, with D unresolved. Deletions cut 8 bases from V and 5 bases from J, with 9 bases between. This CDR3 region has 11 residues. CDR3 loop: CASGNYETQYF. The DNA of the CDR3 is TGTGCCAGCGGGAACTACGAGACCCAGTACTTC.

V usage is TRBV2 and J usage is TRBJ2-5; perhaps TRBD2 as D (7 bases). CDR1 and CDR2 (germline): SNHLY, FYNNEI. CDR3 length: 14 residues. The V gene lost 6 bases and the J gene lost 4 bases, with 15 bases spanning the gap. In nucleotides, the CDR3 is TGTGCCAGCAGGTTGGGGGGGCCCCGAGAGACCCAGTACTTC. Translation gives CASRLGGPRETQYF.

The chain combines TRBV7-2 with TRBJ2-2; D remains unclear. V lost 5 bases and J lost 8, with 12 bases in between. The germline V gene has CDR1 SGHTA and CDR2 FQGNSA. CDR3 length: 13 amino acids. CDR3 sequence reads: CASSAAVLGELFF. CDR3 coding DNA: TGTGCCAGCAGCGCGGCAGTGCTGGGGGAGCTGTTTTTT. The full variable domain, its missing parts supplied by reference TRBV7-2 and TRBJ2-2, is GAGVSQSPSNKVTEKGKDVELRCDPISGHTALYWYRQSLGQGLEFLIYFQGNSAPDKSGLPSDRFSAERTGGSVSTLTIQRTQQEDSAVYLCASSAAVLGELFFGEGSRLTVL.

The genes are TRBV5-1 and TRBJ1-1, with D perhaps TRBD1 (5 bases). The CDR3 has 13 amino acids. V was pared by 3 bases and J by 2 bases, with 8 bases between. CDR1 and CDR2 (germline): SGHRS, YFSETQ. The CDR3 sequence: CASSSTANTEAFF. Written as DNA, the CDR3 is TGCGCCAGCAGCTCGACAGCTAACACTGAAGCTTTCTTT.

This clonotype turned up a few times. CDR3 amino acids: CASSPWVSSYNEQFF. The CDR3 DNA sequence: TGTGCCAGCAGCCCTTGGGTCAGCTCCTACAATGAGCAGTTCTTC. The rearrangement joins TRBV14 to TRBJ2-1; D remains unclear. CDR1 SGHDN and CDR2 FVKESK come from the germline V gene. The V and J ends lost 4 bases and 0 bases respectively, with 10 bases between them. There are 15 residues in the CDR3. The full variable domain, rest sourced from reference TRBV14 and TRBJ2-1, is EAGVTQFPSHSVIEKGQTVTLRCDPISGHDNLYWYRRVMGKEIKFLLHFVKESKQDESGMPNNRFLAERTGGTYSTLKVQPAELEDSGVYFCASSPWVSSYNEQFFGPGTRLTVL.

This clonotype was seen only a few times. The rearrangement links TRBV5-1 to TRBJ2-1, with 7 positions matching TRBD2. The germline gives CDR1 SGHRS, CDR2 YFSETQ. The CDR3 length is 14 residues. V dropped 4 bases and J dropped 8; count of bases not matched to a gene: 9. The CDR3 sequence: CASSPAGDLYEQFF. The CDR3 DNA follows: TGCGCCAGCAGCCCCGCGGGGGACCTTTATGAGCAGTTCTTC.

The chain combines TRBV30 with TRBJ2-4; D remains ambiguous. Germline V gene lookup returns CDR1 GTSNPN and CDR2 SVGIG (reference sequence). V gave up 1 base and J gave up 5 bases, with 9 bases separating them. The CDR3 length is 13 residues. CDR3 coding DNA: TGTGCCTGGAGTGGGAGACCAGAAAACATTCAGTACTTC. Its translation is CAWSGRPENIQYF. The full variable domain, its missing parts supplied by reference TRBV30 and TRBJ2-4, is SQTIHQWPATLVQPVGSPLSLECTVEGTSNPNLYWYRQAAGRGLQLLFYSVGIGQISSEVPQNLSASRPQDRQFILSSKKLLLSDSGFYLCAWSGRPENIQYFGAGTRLSVL.

This chain links TRBV7-2 with TRBJ2-1; 9 bases match TRBD2. Germline CDR1 reads SGHTA; CDR2 reads FQGNSA. V was pared by 6 bases and J by 3 bases, with 6 bases of the junction left unmatched. The CDR3 length is 15 residues. The CDR3 DNA is TGTGCCAGCAGAAAAGCGGGGGGAATCTACAATGAGCAGTTCTTC. Translated, it gives CASRKAGGIYNEQFF.

This chain links TRBV12-3 or TRBV12-4 with TRBJ2-7; 8 bases agree with TRBD1. With V trimmed by 5 bases and J by 2 bases, 8 bases remained unmatched. This CDR3 is 15 amino acids long. Here the CDR3 reads CASSQIGQGTYEQYF. CDR3 DNA sequence: TGTGCCAGCAGTCAAATCGGACAGGGAACCTACGAGCAGTACTTC.

In its sample, this clonotype was seen a few times. This chain connects TRBV27 to TRBJ2-6; D not certain. Germline V lookup: CDR1 MNHEY, CDR2 SMNVEV (reference sequence). Trimming removed 3 bases from V and 3 bases from J, with 3 bases in between. This CDR3 contains 13 residues. The CDR3 is CASSFGGANVLTF. The CDR3 nucleotides are TGTGCCAGCAGTTTTGGTGGGGCCAACGTCCTGACTTTC.

J is TRBJ2-5 and V is TRBV29-1; TRBD1 or TRBD2 may be the D gene (5 bases each). The CDR3 has 15 amino acids. Deletions cut 5 bases from V and 5 bases from J, with 21 bases between. CDR1 and CDR2 from the germline V gene are SQVTM and ANQGSEA. Here the CDR3 reads CSVSPGPTRGETQYF. CDR3 DNA: TGCAGCGTTTCTCCGGGACCTACTAGAGGGGAGACCCAGTACTTC. The whole variable domain, filled in from reference TRBV29-1 and TRBJ2-5, reads SAVISQKPSRDICQRGTSLTIQCQVDSQVTMMFWYRQQPGQSLTLIATANQGSEATYESGFVIDKFPISRPNLTFSTLTVSNMSPEDSSIYLCSVSPGPTRGETQYFGPGTRLLVL.

The V gene is TRBV5-1, the J gene TRBJ2-1, with 8 bases that match TRBD2. The CDR3 has 16 amino acids. The ends lost 4 bases at V and 4 bases at J; junction bases unmatched: 10. Germline V gives CDR1 SGHRS, CDR2 YFSETQ. CDR3 bases: TGCGCCAGCAGCCTACTTCCGACTAGCGAGTACAATGAGCAGTTCTTC. The encoded protein is CASSLLPTSEYNEQFF.

J is TRBJ2-7 and V is TRBV6-1; TRBD2 is a possible D gene (5 bases). The germline gives CDR1 MNHNS, CDR2 SASEGT. V lost 4 bases and J lost 7, with 8 bases in between. This CDR3 spans 11 amino acids. The CDR3 reads CASSVGIEQYF. Written as DNA, the CDR3 is TGTGCCAGCAGTGTCGGGATAGAGCAGTACTTC.

This chain uses TRBV6-2 or TRBV6-3 with TRBJ1-5; unclear D gene. CDR1 and CDR2 from the germline V gene are MNHEY and SVGEGT. The CDR3 runs to 15 residues. Deletions cut 2 bases from V and 4 bases from J, with 12 bases between. The DNA for the CDR3 is TGTGCCAGCAGTTACCAGTCATGGGGAAATCAGCCCCAGCATTTT. Amino acids: CASSYQSWGNQPQHF.

This clonotype was seen more than once but under ten times. V is TRBV6-5 and J is TRBJ2-7, with D perhaps TRBD1 (6 bases). Germline V lookup: CDR1 MNHEY, CDR2 SVGAGI. V was pared by 7 bases and J by 0 bases, with 10 bases between. The CDR3 is made up of 13 amino acids. CDR3 coding DNA: TGTGCCAGCACCAGACAGGACTCCTACGAGCAGTACTTC. Translating gives CASTRQDSYEQYF.

The table lists this clonotype with a few counts. This rearrangement joins TRBV11-2 to TRBJ2-2, with D possibly TRBD1 on 6 matching bases. Trimming cost V 1 base and J 7 bases, with 10 bases left between them. Per the germline V gene, CDR1 is SGHAT and CDR2 is FQNNGV. CDR3 size: 14 residues. CDR3 coding DNA: TGTGCCAGCAGCTTAGGCAGGGGAGTCGGGGAGCTGTTTTTT. Protein product: CASSLGRGVGELFF.

Only a few counts were recorded for this clonotype. The rearrangement links TRBV29-1 to TRBJ1-5; no definite D call. CDR3 size: 13 residues. Trimming took off 4 bases at V and 3 bases at J, with 10 bases between the two ends. Looked up from germline, CDR1 is SQVTM and CDR2 is ANQGSEA. The CDR3 is CSVAPGLNQPQHF. CDR3 in DNA: TGCAGCGTTGCACCGGGCCTCAATCAGCCCCAGCATTTT.

V usage is TRBV19 and J usage is TRBJ2-2; 7 bases align to TRBD1. The CDR3 totals 13 residues. V dropped 10 bases and J dropped 1; count of bases not matched to a gene: 3. Germline CDR1 reads LNHDA; CDR2 reads SQIVND (reference sequence). The CDR3 protein is CAIRTGNTGELFF. CDR3 sequence (DNA): TGTGCCATAAGGACAGGGAACACCGGGGAGCTGTTTTTT.

In this sample, this clonotype turned up a few times. The J gene is TRBJ1-6, the V gene TRBV7-9; D remains unclear. Germline loops: CDR1 SEHNR, CDR2 FQNEAQ (reference sequence). The CDR3 sequence is 17 residues long. Between the trimmed V and J ends, which lost 5 bases and 5 bases, there was a span of 19 bases. CDR3: CASSPPHSGKDNSPLHF. For the CDR3, the DNA is TGTGCCAGCAGCCCACCTCATTCCGGGAAAGATAATTCACCCCTCCACTTT.

This clonotype turned up a few times. The chain carries TRBV4-3 and TRBJ2-1, with 10 bases lining up with TRBD2. The V and J ends lost 4 bases and 3 bases, in that order; junction bases with no gene match: 9. The germline V gene has CDR1 LGHNA and CDR2 YSLEER. This CDR3 region has 17 residues. The CDR3 DNA reads TGCGCCAGCAGCCTGGCGTCGCTAGCGGGAGACTACAATGAGCAGTTCTTC. Residues: CASSLASLAGDYNEQFF.

This clonotype was recorded a few times. J is TRBJ2-7 and V is TRBV12-3 or TRBV12-4; TRBD1 matches at 9 bases. CDR3 length: 17 residues. V was pared by 2 bases and J by 3 bases, with 11 bases of the junction left unmatched. CDR3 protein: CASSLYRGQGGNYEQYF. DNA for the CDR3: TGTGCCAGCAGTTTATACCGGGGACAGGGTGGTAACTACGAGCAGTACTTC.

The V gene is TRBV24-1, the J gene TRBJ2-5; 7 bases match TRBD1. The CDR3 covers 13 residues. The V gene end was trimmed by 8 bases and the J gene end by 3 bases; junction bases not matched to a gene: 5. Germline V gives CDR1 KGHDR, CDR2 SFDVKD. This CDR3 is CATKSDREETQYF. CDR3 DNA sequence: TGTGCCACCAAATCCGACAGGGAAGAGACCCAGTACTTC.

J is TRBJ1-2 and V is TRBV4-2, with 8 bases that match TRBD1. The CDR3 is 17 amino acids. Trimming took 4 bases from V and 0 from J; bases not matched to a gene: 10. CDR1 is LGHNA and CDR2 is YNFKEQ in the germline V gene. The CDR3 spells CASSRTQGATTNYGYTF. CDR3 DNA: TGTGCCAGCAGCCGCACGCAGGGGGCCACTACTAACTATGGCTACACCTTC.

The chain employs TRBV6-1 and TRBJ2-3, with a possible D match to TRBD2 (7 bases). Germline values: CDR1 MNHNS, CDR2 SASEGT. V gave up 3 bases and J gave up 3 bases, with 13 bases separating them. The CDR3 loop spans 15 amino acids. The CDR3 region is CASSDWGGRTDTQYF. CDR3 in DNA: TGTGCCAGCAGTGATTGGGGGGGGCGGACAGATACGCAGTATTTT.

This clonotype was counted a few times. This rearrangement joins TRBV7-9 to TRBJ2-7; D is possibly TRBD1 (7 bases). The CDR3 is made up of 13 amino acids. Germline V gene data show CDR1 as SEHNR and CDR2 as FQNEAQ (reference sequence). Trimming left V 3 bases short and J 7 bases short, with 13 bases between. The CDR3: CASSFPPGGEQYF. Written as DNA, the CDR3 is TGTGCCAGCAGCTTCCCCCCAGGGGGGGAGCAGTACTTC.

The chain uses TRBV12-3 or TRBV12-4 and TRBJ2-2; TRBD2 agrees at 7 bases. This CDR3 comprises 14 residues. The V and J ends lost 7 bases and 1 base, in that order; junction bases with no gene match: 3. CDR3 bases: TGTGCCAGCATCTGGGGGGGGAACACCGGGGAGCTGTTTTTT. Its translation: CASIWGGNTGELFF.

The DNA of the CDR3 is TGCAGCGGCCGGGACAGGGGAGGAGCTTTCTTT. Translating gives CSGRDRGGAFF. The J gene is TRBJ1-1, the V gene TRBV29-1, with 10 bases identical to TRBD1. Germline V CDR1 and CDR2: SQVTM, ANQGSEA. The CDR3 loop spans 11 amino acids. Trimming cost V 7 bases and J 10 bases; bases outside gene matches: 6.

The chain recombines TRBV7-2 with TRBJ1-6; the D is unclear. CDR3 length equals 15 residues. The germline CDR1 and CDR2 sequences are SGHTA and FQGNSA. V was clipped by 3 bases and J by 5 bases, with 11 bases between them. The DNA of the CDR3 is TGTGCCAGCAGCTTGCAGGCCCACCATAATTCACCCCTCCACTTT. This codes for CASSLQAHHNSPLHF. Together with reference TRBV7-2 and TRBJ1-6, the CDR3 gives the full variable domain: GAGVSQSPSNKVTEKGKDVELRCDPISGHTALYWYRQSLGQGLEFLIYFQGNSAPDKSGLPSDRFSAERTGGSVSTLTIQRTQQEDSAVYLCASSLQAHHNSPLHFGNGTRLTVT.